This TCR beta chain comes out of a study of blood T cell repertoires in COVID-19 (dated by TCRdb to the early 2020s). Background on the whole study: The collaborator samples originated in the United States, Italy and Spain and spanned the acute and convalescent phases of COVID-19. The repertoires were released in a freely available public database intended as a resource for research on the immune response to SARS-CoV-2. A de-identified subject ID, COVID-19 status, age in years and sex were almost always included in the sample metadata. Subjects who had been exposed to COVID-19, were actively infected with it, or had recovered from it provided the deeply sampled blood TCRbeta repertoires that made up the dataset. Where HLA class I and class II types were available, the types were taken from metadata supplied by the sample provider, not from assay-based typing. Samples were obtained from the ongoing ImmuneRACE study (first 160 participants) and from some 1,200 subjects provided by 6 global collaborators. The material from the prospective study consisted of cDNA or gDNA derived from T cells, B-cell-depleted T cells, or PBMCs.

This clone showed up just a few times. Its antigen target is currently unknown. No base-level quality is on record; no much larger clone is a single base apart. The study at large found these results: How much clinical and demographic metadata was included differed by source and by participant, and the metadata was provided uncurated.

One collaborating source in Seattle enrolled patients during active infection and followed them longitudinally through the course of disease. Collaborating institutions collected whole blood in K2EDTA tubes following their own protocols. For TCRbeta analysis, collaborators shipped samples in one of three forms: frozen whole blood, isolated PBMCs, or DNA extracted from either of those sample types. Compared with germline, V lacks 3 bases and J lacks 6 bases; bases without a gene match: 8. The cysteine opens and the phenylalanine closes a CDR3 of 14 amino acids. Only the CDR3 DNA stays, 42 bases, in frame from base 1. Based on the germline V gene, the CDR1 and CDR2 sequences are SGHTA and FQGNSA. TCRbeta CDR3 regions were amplified from genomic DNA by means of the immunoSEQ Assay, a bias-controlled multiplex PCR. In the source study's methods: The number of nucleated cells in each sample was estimated from the amplification of reference gene primers within the assay. To quantify the absolute abundance of each unique TCRbeta CDR3 rearrangement, sequence reads were collapsed and filtered. Productive Simpson clonality was computed per sample as the square root of Simpson's diversity index over productive rearrangements. The immuneACCESS repertoire file appears here via TCRdb, limited to in-frame rearrangements. These files lack a portion of the clones; in checked studies, under half of the deficit traces to unresolved V genes, and the cause of the others is not known. The V and J calls and the clone size are those of that table, but D and trimming were determined from the DNA. The sample data list about 90,000 clones, and 80% to 90% of these were observed just once. Around 2.8% of the sample rests with the top ten.

What was sequenced was peripheral blood. The rearrangement joined TRBV7-2 to TRBJ2-7; 7 central bases correspond to TRBD1. This sequence was found in a man aged 45-60 years with COVID-19, enrolled during active disease. The encoded CDR3 is CASSLRTGETEQYF. The nucleotide sequence is TGTGCCAGCAGCTTGCGGACAGGAGAAACCGAGCAGTACTTC.